These 23 T cell receptor beta chains came from one sample sequenced in a study of early T cells in non-severe SARS-CoV-2 infection. TCRdb re-derived calls from the 5' RACE reads in MiXCR, one entry per CDR3 protein. The table records 55,000 to 65,000 distinct CDR3 sequences, 8% to 9.5% of them present only once. Sequenced: whole blood. The receptors derive from an adult who was a healthcare worker with PCR-confirmed SARS-CoV-2 infection or an uninfected control (not recorded which).

This clonotype was seen ten or more times. The V call is TRBV11-2, the J call TRBJ1-6; no clear D. Germline V gives CDR1 SGHAT, CDR2 FQNNGV. Deletions cut 2 bases from V and 7 bases from J, with 9 bases between. CDR3 length: 14 residues. The CDR3 spells CASSLRSNNSPLHF. The CDR3 coding sequence is TGTGCCAGCAGCTTAAGGTCAAACAATTCACCCCTCCACTTT.

The chain combines TRBV3-1 with TRBJ1-4; D is possibly TRBD1 (5 bases). There are 13 residues in the CDR3. Trimming removed 0 bases from V and 13 bases from J, with 12 bases in between. CDR1 LGHDT and CDR2 YNNKEL come from the germline V gene (reference sequence). In DNA, the CDR3 is TGTGCCAGCAGCCAAGATGGACGACAGTTACTGTTTTTT. Its protein product is CASSQDGRQLLFF.

V and J are TRBV27 and TRBJ2-7; TRBD1 matches at 9 bases. The germline gives CDR1 MNHEY, CDR2 SMNVEV (reference sequence). With V trimmed by 2 bases and J by 2 bases, 10 bases remained unmatched. The CDR3 length is 17 residues. CDR3 amino acids: CASSLPGGQGSAYEQYF. Here the CDR3 DNA reads TGTGCCAGCAGTTTACCAGGCGGACAGGGGTCGGCCTACGAGCAGTACTTC.

This clonotype appeared many times. This chain connects TRBV30 to TRBJ1-5; TRBD1 matches 9 bases. The CDR3 sequence is 16 residues long. The ends lost 1 base at V and 0 bases at J; junction bases unmatched: 4. Germline lookup yields CDR1 GTSNPN and CDR2 SVGIG (reference sequence). The CDR3 here is CAWSAGTGNSNQPQHF. Written as DNA, the CDR3 is TGTGCCTGGAGTGCCGGGACAGGGAATAGCAATCAGCCCCAGCATTTT.

This clonotype was detected many times. This rearrangement joins TRBV20-1 to TRBJ2-7, with D perhaps being TRBD1 or TRBD2 (5 bases each). Germline-derived CDR1 and CDR2 are DFQATT and SNEGSKA (reference sequence). The CDR3 totals 16 residues. The V end lost 5 bases, the J end lost 1 base, and 21 bases lay between the germline ends. The CDR3 coding sequence is TGCAGTGCTTGCCGGGACGCCAGACGAACATCCTACGAGCAGTACTTC. It codes for CSACRDARRTSYEQYF.

This chain joins TRBV29-1 and TRBJ2-3; 7 bases fit TRBD2. Unmatched junction bases numbered 2, after V lost 5 bases and J lost 3 bases. The CDR3 consists of 12 residues. Germline assignment: CDR1 SQVTM and CDR2 ANQGSEA. Written as DNA, the CDR3 is TGCAGCGTTTGCGGGAGTACAGATACGCAGTATTTT. Translation gives CSVCGSTDTQYF.

In its sample, this clonotype was seen a few times. The rearrangement links TRBV29-1 to TRBJ2-7; D tentatively fits TRBD1 or TRBD2 (5 bases each). Between the trimmed V and J ends, which lost 6 bases and 6 bases, there was a span of 15 bases. CDR1 is SQVTM and CDR2 is ANQGSEA in the germline V gene. The CDR3 runs 12 residues. The CDR3 is CSVVAGDAEQYF. In DNA form, the CDR3 reads TGCAGCGTCGTAGCCGGGGACGCCGAGCAGTACTTC.

The chain links TRBV19 to TRBJ1-2; D call uncertain. Germline V gene sequence: CDR1 LNHDA, CDR2 SQIVND (reference sequence). There are 14 residues in the CDR3. V was clipped by 4 bases and J by 8 bases, with 17 bases between them. The CDR3 sequence is CASSTNQAPVGYTF. CDR3 in DNA: TGTGCCAGTAGTACAAACCAGGCTCCTGTCGGCTACACCTTC.

CDR3 nucleotide sequence: TGTGCCAGCAGAGGTGATAATACGCAGTATTTT. Translating gives CASRGDNTQYF. The gene calls are TRBV28 and TRBJ2-3; D not resolved. This CDR3 spans 11 amino acids. In germline, CDR1 is MDHEN, CDR2 SYDVKM. V gave up 6 bases and J gave up 7 bases, with 8 bases separating them.

This clonotype was seen a handful of times. The V call is TRBV15, the J call TRBJ1-2; TRBD1 agrees at 10 bases. The V gene's germline CDR1 is LNHNV and CDR2 YYDKDF (reference sequence). This CDR3 has 14 residues. The V gene end was trimmed by 0 bases and the J gene end by 9 bases; junction bases not matched to a gene: 4. CDR3 sequence reads: CATSRDKTGGRYTF. The DNA for the CDR3 is TGTGCCACCAGCAGAGATAAGACAGGGGGCCGCTACACCTTC.

This clonotype was detected only a few times. This chain links TRBV9 with TRBJ1-2, with D unresolved. The CDR3 loop spans 13 amino acids. In germline, CDR1 is SGDLS, CDR2 YYNGEE. Deletions cut 0 bases from V and 7 bases from J, with 10 bases between. The CDR3 bases are TGTGCCAGCAGCGTAGACGAGGTTTCTGGCTACACCTTC. This codes for CASSVDEVSGYTF.

The CDR3 nucleotides are TGCAGTGCTAGCCTCCGGGTAGAGGGCCTTCCTCGGGAGGATTCACCCCTCCACTTT. Its protein product is CSASLRVEGLPREDSPLHF. V usage is TRBV20-1 and J usage is TRBJ1-6, with no clear D. V was trimmed by 3 bases and J by 8 bases, leaving 29 bases between them. Germline V lookup: CDR1 DFQATT, CDR2 SNEGSKA (reference sequence). CDR3 length equals 19 residues.

This clonotype was counted only a few times. J is TRBJ2-7 and V is TRBV29-1, with D perhaps TRBD1 (5 bases). Trimming removed 2 bases at V and 2 bases at J, with 7 bases between. The germline V gene has CDR1 SQVTM and CDR2 ANQGSEA. This CDR3 spans 12 amino acids. The CDR3 sequence is CSVELDTYEQYF. The CDR3 region has the DNA TGCAGCGTTGAACTGGACACCTACGAGCAGTACTTC.

Many counts were recorded for this clonotype. The V gene is TRBV4-1, the J gene TRBJ2-1, with D unclear. Germline V gene lookup returns CDR1 MGHRA and CDR2 YSYEKL. This CDR3 has 18 residues. V was pared by 0 bases and J by 4 bases, with 19 bases between. CDR3 coding DNA: TGCGCCAGCAGCCAAGACGGAACAACGGTCTACTCTTACAATGAGCAGTTCTTC. This gives the protein CASSQDGTTVYSYNEQFF.

This chain connects TRBV14 to TRBJ1-2; the D gene is possibly TRBD1 (5 bases). Trimming removed 6 bases at V and 1 base at J, with 18 bases between. The CDR3 totals 16 residues. Germline loops: CDR1 SGHDN, CDR2 FVKESK. CDR3 region: CASSTTRGRVNYGYTF. The CDR3 region has the DNA TGTGCCAGCAGTACGACGAGAGGCAGGGTTAACTATGGCTACACCTTC.

This chain uses TRBV7-8 with TRBJ2-7; D is ambiguous. Germline CDR1 and CDR2: SGHVS and FQNEAQ. With 3 bases removed from V and 1 base from J, the gap between germline ends came to 13 bases. The CDR3 totals 15 residues. The CDR3 loop is CASSFSTKQSYEQYF. The CDR3 DNA sequence: TGTGCCAGCAGCTTTAGCACAAAACAATCCTACGAGCAGTACTTC.

This clonotype was recorded at least ten times. V and J are TRBV7-2 and TRBJ1-3; D possibly corresponds to TRBD1 (6 bases). Germline V gene lookup returns CDR1 SGHTA and CDR2 FQGNSA. With 6 bases removed from V and 3 bases from J, the gap between germline ends came to 15 bases. CDR3 length: 15 residues. The CDR3 bases are TGTGCCAGCAGTTCACGGGGGACAATTGGAAACACCATATATTTT. This gives the protein CASSSRGTIGNTIYF. Full variable domain (missing parts from reference TRBV7-2 and TRBJ1-3): GAGVSQSPSNKVTEKGKDVELRCDPISGHTALYWYRQSLGQGLEFLIYFQGNSAPDKSGLPSDRFSAERTGGSVSTLTIQRTQQEDSAVYLCASSSRGTIGNTIYFGEGSWLTVV.

This clonotype was observed many times. This chain joins TRBV29-1 and TRBJ2-1, with 9 bases aligning to TRBD2. This CDR3 has 14 residues. CDR1 and CDR2 (germline): SQVTM, ANQGSEA. V was clipped by 7 bases and J by 3 bases; unmatched bases: 7. The CDR3 sequence is CSAAGGDGYNEQFF. The CDR3 coding sequence is TGCAGCGCGGCGGGGGGGGATGGCTACAATGAGCAGTTCTTC.

This clonotype was recorded many times. The rearrangement links TRBV3-1 to TRBJ1-5; tentatively, D is TRBD1 (6 bases). Germline V gene lookup returns CDR1 LGHDT and CDR2 YNNKEL (reference sequence). The CDR3 runs to 17 residues. V lost 5 bases, J lost 6 bases, and 23 bases lay in between. CDR3 residues: CASSDNTRLQGAQPQHF. DNA for the CDR3: TGTGCCAGCAGCGACAATACTAGACTACAGGGTGCTCAGCCCCAGCATTTT.

The chain couples TRBV12-3 or TRBV12-4 to TRBJ1-2, with D maybe TRBD1 (6 bases). V was clipped by 3 bases and J by 8 bases, with 10 bases between them. This CDR3 is 12 amino acids long. Here the CDR3 DNA reads TGTGCCAGCAGTTTTACAGGGCAAGGCTACACCTTC. It codes for CASSFTGQGYTF.

Ten or more counts support this clonotype. The chain employs TRBV7-2 and TRBJ1-2; D gene ambiguous. This CDR3 has 14 amino acids. V lost 2 bases and J lost 2, with 9 bases in between. CDR1 SGHTA and CDR2 FQGNSA come from the germline V gene. CDR3 loop: CASSLTVSNYGYTF. In nucleotides, the CDR3 is TGTGCCAGCAGCTTAACCGTCAGCAACTATGGCTACACCTTC.

This clonotype was counted many times. The chain recombines TRBV5-1 with TRBJ1-1; 8 positions match TRBD1. CDR1 and CDR2 from the germline V gene are SGHRS and YFSETQ. This CDR3 has 16 amino acids. Trimming at V came to 5 bases and at J to 3 bases, leaving 12 bases not matched to a gene. In DNA, the CDR3 is TGCGCCAGCAGACTCACAGGGGGGCGCGGAGACACTGAAGCTTTCTTT. Its protein is CASRLTGGRGDTEAFF.

In its sample, this clonotype was seen many times. The chain recombines TRBV10-3 with TRBJ1-2; D might be TRBD1 (5 bases). V lost 0 bases and J lost 0, with 11 bases in between. CDR1 is ENHRY and CDR2 is SYGVKD in the germline V gene. There are 16 residues in the CDR3. CDR3: CAISESPTTANYGYTF. CDR3 nucleotide sequence: TGTGCCATCAGTGAGTCTCCGACGACAGCTAACTATGGCTACACCTTC.